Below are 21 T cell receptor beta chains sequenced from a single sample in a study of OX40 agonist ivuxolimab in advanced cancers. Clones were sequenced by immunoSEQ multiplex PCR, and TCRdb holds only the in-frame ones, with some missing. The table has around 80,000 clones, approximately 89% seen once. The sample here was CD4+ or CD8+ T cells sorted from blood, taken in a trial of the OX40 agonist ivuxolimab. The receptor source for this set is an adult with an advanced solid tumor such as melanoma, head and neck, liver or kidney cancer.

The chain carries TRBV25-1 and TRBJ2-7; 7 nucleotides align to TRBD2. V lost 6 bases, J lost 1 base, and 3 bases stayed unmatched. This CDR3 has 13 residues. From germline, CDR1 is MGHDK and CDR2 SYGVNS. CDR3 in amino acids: CASRPGGSYEQYF. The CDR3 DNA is TGTGCCAGCAGACCGGGGGGATCCTACGAGCAGTACTTC.

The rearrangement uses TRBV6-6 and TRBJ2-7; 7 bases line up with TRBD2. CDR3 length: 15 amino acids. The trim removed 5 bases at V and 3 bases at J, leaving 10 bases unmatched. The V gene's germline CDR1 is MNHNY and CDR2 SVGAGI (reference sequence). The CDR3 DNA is TGTGCCAGCAGTACCCGAGCGGGACGTTACTACGAGCAGTACTTC. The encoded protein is CASSTRAGRYYEQYF.

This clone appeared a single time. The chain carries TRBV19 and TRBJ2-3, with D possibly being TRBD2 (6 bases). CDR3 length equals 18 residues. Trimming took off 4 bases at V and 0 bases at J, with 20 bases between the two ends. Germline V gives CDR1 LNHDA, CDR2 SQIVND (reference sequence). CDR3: CASSSPPGSGPSTDTQYF. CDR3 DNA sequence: TGTGCCAGTAGTAGTCCGCCCGGTAGCGGTCCTAGCACAGATACGCAGTATTTT. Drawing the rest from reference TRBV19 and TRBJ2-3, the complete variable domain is DGGITQSPKYLFRKEGQNVTLSCEQNLNHDAMYWYRQDPGQGLRLIYYSQIVNDFQKGDIAEGYSVSREKKESFPLTVTSAQKNPTAFYLCASSSPPGSGPSTDTQYFGPGTRLTVL.

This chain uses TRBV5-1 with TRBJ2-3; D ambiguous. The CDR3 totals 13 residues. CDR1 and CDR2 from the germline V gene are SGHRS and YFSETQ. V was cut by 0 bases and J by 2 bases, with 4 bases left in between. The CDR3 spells CASSLGNTDTQYF. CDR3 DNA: TGCGCCAGCAGCTTGGGTAACACAGATACGCAGTATTTT. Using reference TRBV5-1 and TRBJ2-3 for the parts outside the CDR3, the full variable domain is KAGVTQTPRYLIKTRGQQVTLSCSPISGHRSVSWYQQTPGQGLQFLFEYFSETQRNKGNFPGRFSGRQFSNSRSEMNVSTLELGDSALYLCASSLGNTDTQYFGPGTRLTVL.

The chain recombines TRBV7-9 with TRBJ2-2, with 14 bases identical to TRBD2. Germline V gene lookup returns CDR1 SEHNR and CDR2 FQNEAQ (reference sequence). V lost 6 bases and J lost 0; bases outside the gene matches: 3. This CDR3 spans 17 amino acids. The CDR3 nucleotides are TGTGCCAGCAGAGGGACTAGCGGGAGAGCGAACACCGGGGAGCTGTTTTTT. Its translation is CASRGTSGRANTGELFF.

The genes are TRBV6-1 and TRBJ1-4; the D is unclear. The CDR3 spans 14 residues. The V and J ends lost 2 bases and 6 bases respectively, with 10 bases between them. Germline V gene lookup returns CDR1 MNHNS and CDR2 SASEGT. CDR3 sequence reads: CASSELWGDEKLFF. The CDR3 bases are TGTGCCAGCAGTGAACTCTGGGGAGATGAAAAACTGTTTTTT.

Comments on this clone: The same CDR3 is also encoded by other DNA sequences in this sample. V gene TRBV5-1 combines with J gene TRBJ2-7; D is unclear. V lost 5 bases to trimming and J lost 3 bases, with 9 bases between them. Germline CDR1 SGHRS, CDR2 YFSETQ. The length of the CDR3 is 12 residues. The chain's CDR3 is CASSLGDYEQYF. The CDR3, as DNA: TGCGCCAGCAGTCTCGGAGACTACGAGCAGTACTTC.

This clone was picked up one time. This chain's CDR3 is CACRYRSLSRGNDEQYF. CDR3 coding DNA: TGTGCCTGTAGGTATAGGAGTTTAAGCAGGGGGAACGACGAGCAGTACTTC. This chain connects TRBV30 to TRBJ2-7; 7 bases fit TRBD1. V lost 6 bases, J lost 5 bases, and 22 bases stayed unmatched. The CDR3 runs 17 residues. Germline CDR1 reads GTSNPN; CDR2 reads SVGIG (reference sequence).

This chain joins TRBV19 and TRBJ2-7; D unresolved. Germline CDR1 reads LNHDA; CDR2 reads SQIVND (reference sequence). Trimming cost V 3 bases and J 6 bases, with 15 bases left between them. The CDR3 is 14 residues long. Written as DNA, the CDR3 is TGTGCCAGTAGTATCGTGCCCTTCGAGTCCGAGCAGTACTTC. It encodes CASSIVPFESEQYF.

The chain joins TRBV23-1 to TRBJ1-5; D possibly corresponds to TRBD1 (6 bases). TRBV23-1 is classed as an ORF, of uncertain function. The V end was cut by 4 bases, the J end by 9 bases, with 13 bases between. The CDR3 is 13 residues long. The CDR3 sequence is CASSLPGQPPQHF. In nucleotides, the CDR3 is TGCGCCAGCAGTCTCCCGGGACAACCGCCCCAGCATTTT.

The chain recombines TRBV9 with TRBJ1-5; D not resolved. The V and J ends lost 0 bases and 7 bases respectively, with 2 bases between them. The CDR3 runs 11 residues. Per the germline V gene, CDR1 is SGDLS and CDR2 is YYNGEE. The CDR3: CASSVDQPQHF. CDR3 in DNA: TGTGCCAGCAGCGTAGACCAGCCCCAGCATTTT.

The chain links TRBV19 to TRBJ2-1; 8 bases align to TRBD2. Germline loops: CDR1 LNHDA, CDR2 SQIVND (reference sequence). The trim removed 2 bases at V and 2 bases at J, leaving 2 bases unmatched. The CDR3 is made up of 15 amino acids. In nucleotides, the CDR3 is TGTGCCAGTAGTATAACTAGCGGTGCCTACAATGAGCAGTTCTTC. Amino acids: CASSITSGAYNEQFF.

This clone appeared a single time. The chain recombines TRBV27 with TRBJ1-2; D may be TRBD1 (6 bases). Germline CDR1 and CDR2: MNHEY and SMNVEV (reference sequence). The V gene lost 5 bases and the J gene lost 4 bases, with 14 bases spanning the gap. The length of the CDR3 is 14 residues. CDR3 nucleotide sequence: TGTGCCAGCAGTCTTACACTGACAGGCTATGGCTACACCTTC. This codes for CASSLTLTGYGYTF.

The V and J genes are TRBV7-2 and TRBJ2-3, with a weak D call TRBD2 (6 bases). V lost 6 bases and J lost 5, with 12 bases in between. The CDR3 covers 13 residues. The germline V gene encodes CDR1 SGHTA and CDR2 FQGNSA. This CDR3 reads CASSRDWRDTQYF. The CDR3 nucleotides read TGTGCCAGCAGTAGGGACTGGCGAGATACGCAGTATTTT.

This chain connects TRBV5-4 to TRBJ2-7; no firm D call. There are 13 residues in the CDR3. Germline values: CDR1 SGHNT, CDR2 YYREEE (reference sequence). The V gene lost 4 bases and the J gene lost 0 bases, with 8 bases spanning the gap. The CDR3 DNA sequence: TGTGCCAGCAGCACGACTCTCTCCTACGAGCAGTACTTC. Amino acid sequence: CASSTTLSYEQYF.

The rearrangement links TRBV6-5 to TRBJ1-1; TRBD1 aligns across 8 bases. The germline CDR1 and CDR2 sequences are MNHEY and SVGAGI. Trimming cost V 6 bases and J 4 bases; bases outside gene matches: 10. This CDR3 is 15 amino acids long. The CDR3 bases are TGTGCCAGCAGAACACAGATCGACAGGGGCACTGAAGCTTTCTTT. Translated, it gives CASRTQIDRGTEAFF.

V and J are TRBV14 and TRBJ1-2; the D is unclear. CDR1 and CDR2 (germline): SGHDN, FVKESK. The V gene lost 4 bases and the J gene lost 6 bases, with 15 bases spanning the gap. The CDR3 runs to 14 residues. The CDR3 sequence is CASSLWAPGDGYTF. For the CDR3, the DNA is TGTGCCAGCAGCCTCTGGGCCCCCGGGGATGGCTACACCTTC.

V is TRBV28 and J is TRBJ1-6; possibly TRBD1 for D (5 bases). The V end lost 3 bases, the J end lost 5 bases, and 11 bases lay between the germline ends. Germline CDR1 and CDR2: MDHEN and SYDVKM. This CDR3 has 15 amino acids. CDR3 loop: CASSFGGMDNSPLHF. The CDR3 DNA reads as TGTGCCAGCAGTTTCGGGGGGATGGATAATTCACCCCTCCACTTT. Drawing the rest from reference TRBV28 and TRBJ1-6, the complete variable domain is DVKVTQSSRYLVKRTGEKVFLECVQDMDHENMFWYRQDPGLGLRLIYFSYDVKMKEKGDIPEGYSVSREKKERFSLILESASTNQTSMYLCASSFGGMDNSPLHFGNGTRLTVT.

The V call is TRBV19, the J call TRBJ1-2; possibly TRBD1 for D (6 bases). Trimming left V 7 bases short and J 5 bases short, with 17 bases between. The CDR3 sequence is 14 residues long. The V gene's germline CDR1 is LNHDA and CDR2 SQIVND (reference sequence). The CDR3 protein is CASTARTELYGYTF. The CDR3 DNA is TGTGCCAGTACCGCGCGGACAGAATTATATGGCTACACCTTC.

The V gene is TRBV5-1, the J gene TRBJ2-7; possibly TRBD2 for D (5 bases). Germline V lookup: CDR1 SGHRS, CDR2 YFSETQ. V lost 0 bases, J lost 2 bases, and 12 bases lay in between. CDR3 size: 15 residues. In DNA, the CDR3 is TGCGCCAGCAGCTTGGGAGGGCTATACACCTACGAGCAGTACTTC. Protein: CASSLGGLYTYEQYF.

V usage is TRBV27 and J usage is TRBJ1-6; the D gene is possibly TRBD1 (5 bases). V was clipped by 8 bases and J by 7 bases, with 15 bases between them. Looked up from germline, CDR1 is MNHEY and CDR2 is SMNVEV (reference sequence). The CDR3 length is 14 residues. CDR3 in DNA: TGTGCCAGCGCCAGGGTGACCAGGAATTCACCCCTCCACTTT. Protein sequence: CASARVTRNSPLHF.